The 16 T cell receptor beta chains given below trace back to one sample, sequenced in a study of graft-versus-host responses after intestinal transplantation. Data came from immunoSEQ multiplex PCR; TCRdb stores just in-frame clones and leaves some out. The table records tens of thousands of clones, around 86% of them present only once. Processing was applied to graft tissue in order to liberate intraepithelial and lamina propria lymphocytes. Sequences were derived from ileum tissue, sampled 350 to 400 days after transplant. Receptor source: a human patient who received an intestinal transplant, so some T cells may come from the graft donor.

The gene calls are TRBV19 and TRBJ1-2; 8 bases line up with TRBD1. Unmatched junction bases numbered 0, after V lost 8 bases and J lost 4 bases. Germline-derived CDR1 and CDR2 are LNHDA and SQIVND (reference sequence). This CDR3 has 11 residues. CDR3 bases: TGTGCCAGTGGACAGGGCTATGGCTACACCTTC. It is translated as CASGQGYGYTF.

This clone showed up just a few times. The chain uses TRBV5-4 and TRBJ1-2; D unclear. The germline V gene encodes CDR1 SGHNT and CDR2 YYREEE (reference sequence). Trimming removed 9 bases from V and 3 bases from J, with 18 bases in between. CDR3 length equals 14 residues. The CDR3 region is CATLGRDRYYGYTF. The CDR3 DNA follows: TGTGCCACACTCGGAAGGGATCGTTACTATGGCTACACCTTC.

V gene TRBV6-5 combines with J gene TRBJ1-2; 7 nucleotides agree with TRBD1. Germline V gene lookup returns CDR1 MNHEY and CDR2 SVGAGI. The CDR3 is 13 residues long. Trimming took 6 bases from V and 8 from J; bases not matched to a gene: 9. DNA of the CDR3: TGTGCCAGCAGCCTGGACAGGAGCTGGGGCTACACCTTC. Its translation: CASSLDRSWGYTF.

This chain connects TRBV29-1 to TRBJ2-2; TRBD2 matches at 10 bases. The junction had 11 bases not matched to a gene; V was cut back by 3 bases and J by 4 bases. The CDR3 length is 17 residues. Germline V gives CDR1 SQVTM, CDR2 ANQGSEA. CDR3 coding DNA: TGCAGCGTTGATGGGTTTGCTAGCGGGAGACCCACCGGGGAGCTGTTTTTT. Translation gives CSVDGFASGRPTGELFF.

The chain is built from TRBV6-1 and TRBJ2-5; the match to TRBD1 covers 7 bases. The J call may be mistaken, given a closer DNA end match to TRBJ2-7. The CDR3 covers 18 residues. Germline CDR1 and CDR2: MNHNS and SASEGT. The CDR3 DNA reads TGTGCCAGCAGTGAAACGACAGGGATTATTGCCCTCCCTTTCGAGCAGTACTTC. Translating it yields CASSETTGIIALPFEQYF.

The chain has TRBV7-2 and TRBJ2-3, with 10 nucleotides matching TRBD2. Losses at the gene ends were 3 bases for V and 2 bases for J; bases not matched to a gene: 8. The CDR3 is 17 amino acids. Germline V CDR1 and CDR2: SGHTA, FQGNSA. DNA for the CDR3: TGTGCCAGCAGCTTGGAGCGGGGGGGCCTGTTCACAGATACGCAGTATTTT. It is translated as CASSLERGGLFTDTQYF. Looking up the rest from reference TRBV7-2 and TRBJ2-3 gives the full variable domain: GAGVSQSPSNKVTEKGKDVELRCDPISGHTALYWYRQSLGQGLEFLIYFQGNSAPDKSGLPSDRFSAERTGGSVSTLTIQRTQQEDSAVYLCASSLERGGLFTDTQYFGPGTRLTVL.

The chain joins TRBV7-2 to TRBJ2-7; D is unclear. This CDR3 comprises 14 residues. Germline lookup yields CDR1 SGHTA and CDR2 FQGNSA. V shed 6 bases and J shed 2 bases, with 14 bases lying between them. The CDR3 protein is CASRIKGGTYEQYF. The CDR3 nucleotides are TGTGCCAGCAGGATAAAGGGCGGTACCTACGAGCAGTACTTC.

This clone was picked up one time. In nucleotides, the CDR3 is TGTGCCAGCAGTGCACATTCAACTAATGAAAAACTGTTTTTT. Its translation: CASSAHSTNEKLFF. The chain uses TRBV28 and TRBJ1-4; D is undetermined. Trimming stripped 5 bases from V and 0 bases from J, with 7 bases between. Looked up from germline, CDR1 is MDHEN and CDR2 is SYDVKM. The CDR3 totals 14 residues.

A word on this clone: Other DNA sequences in the same sample also yield this CDR3. The chain joins TRBV12-5 to TRBJ1-5, with 8 bases identical to TRBD1. V shed 3 bases and J 7 bases; nucleotides not matched to a gene: 5. This CDR3 is 14 amino acids long. The germline CDR1 and CDR2 sequences are LGHNT and FRNRAP. The CDR3 region has the DNA TGTGCTAGTGGTTTAACAGGGGGAGGGCAGCCCCAGCATTTT. This sequence encodes CASGLTGGGQPQHF.

The chain carries TRBV13 and TRBJ1-4; D gene ambiguous. Trimming shortened V by 4 bases and J by 5 bases, and 14 bases separated the two germline ends. The CDR3 is 15 residues long. Germline CDR1 reads PRHDT; CDR2 reads FYEKMQ (reference sequence). CDR3 nucleotide sequence: TGTGCCAGCAGCTCCACACATCTCGGAAATGAAAAACTGTTTTTT. Translation gives CASSSTHLGNEKLFF.

The rearrangement links TRBV10-2 to TRBJ2-3; 8 bases fit TRBD2. This CDR3 is built from 19 residues. J lost 0 bases, V lost 4 bases, and 15 bases had no gene match. Germline V gene lookup returns CDR1 WSHSY and CDR2 SAAADI. This CDR3 is CASSVIVGTRDDSTDTQYF. CDR3 nucleotide sequence: TGCGCCAGCAGTGTCATAGTCGGGACTAGAGACGACAGCACAGATACGCAGTATTTT.

V and J are TRBV13 and TRBJ1-1; unclear D gene. Trimming pared 1 base from V and 10 bases from J, leaving 10 bases between. The CDR3 covers 12 residues. Germline CDR1 reads PRHDT; CDR2 reads FYEKMQ (reference sequence). CDR3 loop: CASSLEPLGAFF. Here the CDR3 DNA reads TGTGCCAGCAGCTTAGAACCCCTGGGAGCTTTCTTT.

The rearrangement links TRBV9 to TRBJ2-3; a possible D gene is TRBD1 (5 bases). Between the trimmed V and J ends, which lost 2 bases and 5 bases, there was a span of 12 bases. The CDR3 is 14 amino acids. Germline CDR1 and CDR2: SGDLS and YYNGEE. The CDR3 protein is CASSVTGSVDTQYF. As DNA, the CDR3 is TGTGCCAGCAGCGTCACAGGCTCCGTAGATACGCAGTATTTT.

This chain links TRBV4-1 with TRBJ2-7; 7 nucleotides match TRBD1. This CDR3 spans 15 amino acids. The V and J ends lost 1 base and 3 bases, in that order; junction bases with no gene match: 6. The germline V gene encodes CDR1 MGHRA and CDR2 YSYEKL. The chain's CDR3 is CASSQVTGLGYEQYF. The CDR3 bases are TGCGCCAGCAGCCAAGTGACAGGGTTGGGCTACGAGCAGTACTTC.

The chain has TRBV4-1 and TRBJ2-7, with 7 bases matching TRBD2. The germline V gene encodes CDR1 MGHRA and CDR2 YSYEKL. The V and J ends lost 1 base and 1 base, in that order; junction bases with no gene match: 13. The CDR3 totals 18 residues. CDR3 residues: CASSQADSLVGGSYEQYF. The CDR3 coding sequence is TGCGCCAGCAGCCAAGCAGACAGTTTGGTCGGGGGGTCCTACGAGCAGTACTTC.

The chain employs TRBV2 and TRBJ2-2; D is unclear. The CDR3 covers 14 residues. The V end was cut by 1 base, the J end by 11 bases, with 14 bases between. Germline V lookup: CDR1 SNHLY, CDR2 FYNNEI. The CDR3 reads CASSEEGRRRELFF. For the CDR3, the DNA is TGTGCCAGCAGTGAAGAGGGCAGGAGAAGAGAGCTGTTTTTT.